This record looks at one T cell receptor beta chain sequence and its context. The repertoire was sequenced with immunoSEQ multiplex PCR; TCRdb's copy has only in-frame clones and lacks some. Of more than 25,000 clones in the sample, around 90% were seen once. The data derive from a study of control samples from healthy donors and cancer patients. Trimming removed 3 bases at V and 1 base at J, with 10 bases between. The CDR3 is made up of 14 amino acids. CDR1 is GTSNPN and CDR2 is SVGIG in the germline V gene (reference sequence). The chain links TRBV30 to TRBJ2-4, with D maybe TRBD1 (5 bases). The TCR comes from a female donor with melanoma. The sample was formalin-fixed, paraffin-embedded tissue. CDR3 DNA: TGTGCCTGGAGCAAGACAGACGCCAAAAACATTCAGTACTTC. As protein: CAWSKTDAKNIQYF.